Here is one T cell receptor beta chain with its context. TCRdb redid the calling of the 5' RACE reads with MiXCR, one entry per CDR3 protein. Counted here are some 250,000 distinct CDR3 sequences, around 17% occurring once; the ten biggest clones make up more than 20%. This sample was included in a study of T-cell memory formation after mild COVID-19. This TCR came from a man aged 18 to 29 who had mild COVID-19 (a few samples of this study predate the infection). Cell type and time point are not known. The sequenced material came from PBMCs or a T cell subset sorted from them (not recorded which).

This CDR3 reads CASSFTGTGDTGELFF. The CDR3 DNA reads TGCGCCAGCAGCTTTACCGGGACAGGTGACACCGGGGAGCTGTTTTTT. This chain joins TRBV5-1 and TRBJ2-2; TRBD1 matches 8 bases. This CDR3 contains 16 residues. The V and J ends lost 2 bases and 3 bases, in that order; junction bases with no gene match: 6. Germline V gene sequence: CDR1 SGHRS, CDR2 YFSETQ.